This TCR beta chain was retrieved from a study of tumor-infiltrating lymphocytes in primary liver carcinoma. The blood RNA (from unsorted whole blood) was obtained, and germline DNA was also extracted. A primer matching the constant region was used to make TCR beta cDNA from approximately 0.45 ug of total RNA. What produced the TCR beta libraries was three nested multiplex PCR rounds using slightly modified ARM-PCR. TCRdb re-analysed the multiplex PCR reads in MiXCR, keeping a single row per CDR3 protein. Of 250,000 to 350,000 distinct CDR3 sequences in the sample, roughly 60% are singletons; the top ten hold 15% to 20%. The TCR originated in a woman under 40 with primary liver carcinoma and hepatitis B virus infection. Sequencing input: peripheral blood.

The CDR3 protein is CASRGTEATNEKLFF. The CDR3 coding sequence is TGTGCCAGTAGGGGGACGGAAGCAACTAATGAAAAACTGTTTTTT. This sequence joins TRBV19 and TRBJ1-4; tentative D call: TRBD1 (5 bases). The V end lost 6 bases, the J end lost 0 bases, and 11 bases lay between the germline ends. CDR3 length: 15 residues. Germline lookup yields CDR1 LNHDA and CDR2 SQIVND (reference sequence).